The entry that follows covers one T cell receptor beta chain sequence. What it binds is unknown. The assay was immunoSEQ multiplex PCR, and TCRdb's table has in-frame clones only and misses some. The table has about 25,000 clones, over 75% seen once; the top ten hold about 3%. The entry originates in a study of PD-1 blockade in classical Hodgkin lymphoma. Findings of the study overall: The study found that TCR diversity rose significantly by C4D1 in CD4+ but not CD8+ cells. Patients with an early start, nivolumab under 1 year after ASCT, were excluded. Repertoire differences have undefined causes, possibly disease activity or prior therapy.

V was pared by 2 bases and J by 1 base, with 14 bases between. The CDR3 loop spans 16 amino acids. Germline CDR1 MNHEY, CDR2 SVGAGI. The sample's time point: cycle 4 day 1 (C4D1), after 5 to 7 weeks of nivolumab. Relapse after autologous stem cell transplantation occurred in every patient, and brentuximab vedotin exposure varied. With magnetic negative selection, CD4+ T cells were purified from PBMCs that had been thawed. Responses achieved at best were complete response, partial response or progressive disease. This TCR derives from a human donor with classical Hodgkin lymphoma. The chain recombines TRBV6-5 with TRBJ1-1; maybe TRBD1 (5 bases). Material: CD4+ T cells from blood, obtained before the fourth cycle of nivolumab. CDR3 nucleotides: TGTGCCAGCAGTTACCTATCAGGGATAGAGAACACTGAAGCTTTCTTT. Translating gives CASSYLSGIENTEAFF.